This TCR beta chain was sequenced for a study of graft-versus-host responses after intestinal transplantation. Study as a whole: Grafts were multivisceral, liver-intestinal, or isolated intestinal. Whole-study results and caveats: GvH clones were found in recipient marrow; some appeared first in ileum or blood. Allograft graft-versus-host to host-versus-graft clonal ratios ran high in patients with graft-donor T cell macrochimerism.

Worth noting for this clone: The antigen remains unidentified.

Per germline, CDR1 SGHDN and CDR2 FVKESK. The CDR3 consists of 15 residues. Trimming took 4 bases from V and 6 from J; bases not matched to a gene: 12. Data came from immunoSEQ multiplex PCR; TCRdb stores just in-frame clones and leaves some out. The repertoire holds about 71,000 clones, with about 94% as singletons. Sequenced here: unstimulated CD8+ T cells sorted from spleen or lymph node cells, sampled before intestinal transplant. The chain recombines TRBV14 with TRBJ2-7; 7 nucleotides align to TRBD2. The receptor comes from a human donor who received an intestinal transplant. CDR3: CASSPPRGDLVEQYF. The CDR3 DNA follows: TGTGCCAGCAGCCCTCCTCGGGGGGATTTGGTCGAGCAGTACTTC. Full variable domain (remainder filled in from reference TRBV14 and TRBJ2-7): EAGVTQFPSHSVIEKGQTVTLRCDPISGHDNLYWYRRVMGKEIKFLLHFVKESKQDESGMPNNRFLAERTGGTYSTLKVQPAELEDSGVYFCASSPPRGDLVEQYFGPGTRLTVT.